A selection of T cell receptor beta chains follows, all from one sample in a study of blood T cell repertoires in COVID-19. Method: immunoSEQ multiplex PCR; TCRdb's copy keeps in-frame clones and lacks some. In the table there are around 150,000 clones, about nine tenths of which are singletons. The specimen sequenced was peripheral blood. The receptors here all came from a woman aged 60-75 years with active or convalescent COVID-19. CDR3s include the opening cysteine and the closing phenylalanine or tryptophan. The order of the fields is J gene, V gene, CDR3 protein.

>TRBJ1-5|TRBV10-2
CATTTGQGDSNQPQHF
>TRBJ1-2|TRBV6-2/TRBV6-3
CASSPGTGRGYTF
>TRBJ2-1|TRBV4-3
CASSQEADNNEQFF
>TRBJ1-1|TRBV7-2
CASRRIIAGGNTEAFF
>TRBJ2-7|TRBV6-5
CASSVQPGSLDEQYF
>TRBJ1-6|TRBV19
CASSIGQVDSPLHF
>TRBJ2-3|TRBV19
CASSSTGESDTQYF
>TRBJ1-3|TRBV29-1
CSVVYGGPGNTIYF
>TRBJ1-3|TRBV30
CAWSLLYNTIYF
>TRBJ1-5|TRBV5-8
CASSLEGGNQPQHF
>TRBJ1-1|TRBV11-2
CASSLDPGWTEAFF
>TRBJ1-2|TRBV7-2
CASSLGGNYGYTF